A single sample is the source of the 10 T cell receptor beta chains below, sequenced in a study of T cell responses to AZD1222 COVID-19 vaccine. The table came from immunoSEQ multiplex PCR; TCRdb's copy has only in-frame clones and leaves some out. The sample has 150,000 to 200,000 clones; 94% are singletons. Sequenced material: peripheral blood, taken 28 days after the second AZD1222 dose. These receptors came from an adult who received the AZD1222 COVID-19 vaccine.

The rearrangement uses TRBV11-2 and TRBJ1-6; no definite D call. Germline V gene data show CDR1 as SGHAT and CDR2 as FQNNGV. Trimming removed 3 bases from V and 7 bases from J, with 10 bases in between. This CDR3 contains 14 residues. CDR3 DNA: TGTGCCAGCAGCTTTGGCCGGAAGAATTCACCCCTCCACTTT. Residues: CASSFGRKNSPLHF.

The chain is built from TRBV18 and TRBJ2-7; 9 bases are a match to TRBD1. The germline V gene encodes CDR1 KGHSH and CDR2 LQKENI. The junction had 3 bases not matched to a gene; V was cut back by 3 bases and J by 6 bases. The CDR3 is 13 residues long. The CDR3: CASSPGQGTEQYF. The CDR3 DNA follows: TGTGCCAGCTCACCGGGACAGGGAACCGAGCAGTACTTC. Variable domain in full (rest from reference TRBV18 and TRBJ2-7): NAGVMQNPRHLVRRRGQEARLRCSPMKGHSHVYWYRQLPEEGLKFMVYLQKENIIDESGMPKERFSAEFPKEGPSILRIQQVVRGDSAAYFCASSPGQGTEQYFGPGTRLTVT.

The chain combines TRBV19 with TRBJ2-3, with D uncertain. V was pared by 9 bases and J by 1 base, with 20 bases between. The CDR3 length is 16 residues. The germline CDR1 and CDR2 sequences are LNHDA and SQIVND (reference sequence). The CDR3 sequence is CASNPGGYTGTDTQYF. The CDR3 DNA reads as TGTGCCAGCAATCCCGGCGGCTACACGGGCACAGATACGCAGTATTTT.

CDR3 coding DNA: TGTGCCAGCAGCCAAGGTACCGGTGAGGCTTATGGCTACACCTTC. Translating it yields CASSQGTGEAYGYTF. This rearrangement joins TRBV3-1 (or the pseudogene TRBV3-2) to TRBJ1-2; D unclear. Looked up from germline, CDR1 is LGHDT and CDR2 is YNNKEL (reference sequence). V gave up 1 base and J gave up 5 bases, with 14 bases separating them. This CDR3 comprises 15 residues.

J is TRBJ1-3 and V is TRBV24-1; perhaps TRBD1 as D (6 bases). Trimming stripped 4 bases from V and 2 bases from J, with 11 bases between. Looked up from germline, CDR1 is KGHDR and CDR2 is SFDVKD. The CDR3 runs 15 residues. This CDR3 reads CATSDPGVTGNTIYF. CDR3 bases: TGTGCCACCAGTGACCCAGGGGTTACTGGAAACACCATATATTTT.

The genes are TRBV14 and TRBJ1-1, with D perhaps TRBD1 (6 bases). Deletions cut 2 bases from V and 0 bases from J, with 13 bases between. This CDR3 has 16 residues. CDR1 and CDR2 (germline): SGHDN, FVKESK. CDR3 nucleotide sequence: TGTGCCAGCAGCCAATTCGGGGGCCTCATGAACACTGAAGCTTTCTTT. This sequence encodes CASSQFGGLMNTEAFF.

This clone has more than one count but fewer than ten. The CDR3 reads CASSLFGLISTEAFF. The CDR3 DNA reads as TGTGCCAGCAGTTTATTCGGGTTGATTTCCACTGAAGCTTTCTTT. The chain carries TRBV28 and TRBJ1-1, with unresolved D. V was clipped by 1 base and J by 4 bases, with 13 bases between them. The CDR3 totals 15 residues. CDR1 is MDHEN and CDR2 is SYDVKM in the germline V gene.

The chain combines TRBV11-2 with TRBJ2-7; 8 nucleotides match TRBD2. J gave up 3 bases and V 6 bases, and 7 bases lay outside the gene matches. The CDR3 loop spans 14 amino acids. The germline V gene encodes CDR1 SGHAT and CDR2 FQNNGV. Written as DNA, the CDR3 is TGTGCCAGCAGGAAACGGGAGGGCCGCTACGAGCAGTACTTC. As protein: CASRKREGRYEQYF.

J is TRBJ1-1 and V is TRBV6-5; 8 nucleotides align to TRBD1. With V trimmed by 4 bases and J by 6 bases, 13 bases remained unmatched. The CDR3 loop spans 16 amino acids. Germline CDR1 is MNHEY and CDR2 is SVGAGI. The CDR3 region is CASSSPSGTGPAEAFF. Here the CDR3 DNA reads TGTGCCAGCAGTTCTCCCTCCGGGACAGGCCCAGCTGAAGCTTTCTTT.

This clone has a single count. This rearrangement joins TRBV10-3 to TRBJ2-5; D unclear. The CDR3 contains 11 residues. Trimming left V 3 bases short and J 1 base short, with 0 bases between. Germline loops: CDR1 ENHRY, CDR2 SYGVKD. The CDR3 loop is CAISDQETQYF. The CDR3 nucleotides are TGTGCCATCAGTGACCAAGAGACCCAGTACTTC.